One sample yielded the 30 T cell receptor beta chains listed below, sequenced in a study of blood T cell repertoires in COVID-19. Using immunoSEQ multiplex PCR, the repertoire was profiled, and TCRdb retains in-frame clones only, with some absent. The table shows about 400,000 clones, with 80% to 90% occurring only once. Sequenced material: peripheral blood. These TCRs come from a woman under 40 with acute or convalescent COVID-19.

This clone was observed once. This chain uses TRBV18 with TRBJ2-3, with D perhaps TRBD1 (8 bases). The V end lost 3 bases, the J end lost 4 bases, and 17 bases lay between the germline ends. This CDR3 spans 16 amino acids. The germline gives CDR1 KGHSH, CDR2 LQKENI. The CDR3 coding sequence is TGTGCCAGCTCACCGACAGGGGAGGGTTCGGCAGATACGCAGTATTTT. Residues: CASSPTGEGSADTQYF.

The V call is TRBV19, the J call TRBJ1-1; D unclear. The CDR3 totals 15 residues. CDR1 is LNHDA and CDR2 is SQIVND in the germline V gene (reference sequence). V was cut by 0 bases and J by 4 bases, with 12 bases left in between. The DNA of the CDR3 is TGTGCCAGTAGTATAGATCATAGAGCCACCACTGAAGCTTTCTTT. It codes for CASSIDHRATTEAFF.

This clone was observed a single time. CDR3 region: CASGLVQFGTEAFF. In DNA form, the CDR3 reads TGTGCTAGTGGTTTGGTACAATTTGGTACTGAAGCTTTCTTT. This chain joins TRBV12-5 and TRBJ1-1; unclear D gene. There are 14 residues in the CDR3. Germline V gene sequence: CDR1 LGHNT, CDR2 FRNRAP. The germline V and J ends were trimmed by 0 bases and 5 bases, with 10 bases remaining between them.

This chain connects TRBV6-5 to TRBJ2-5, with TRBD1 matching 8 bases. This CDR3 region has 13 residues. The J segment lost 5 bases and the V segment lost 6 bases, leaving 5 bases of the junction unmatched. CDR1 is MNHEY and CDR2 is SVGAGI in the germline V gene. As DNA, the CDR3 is TGTGCCAGCAGAGAGGACAGGGTGGAGACCCAGTACTTC. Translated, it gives CASREDRVETQYF.

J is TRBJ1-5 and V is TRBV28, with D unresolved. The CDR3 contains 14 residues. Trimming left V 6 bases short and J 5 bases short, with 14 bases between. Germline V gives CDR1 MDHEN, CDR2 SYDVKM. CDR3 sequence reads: CASRDRRSDQPQHF. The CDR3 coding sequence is TGTGCCAGCAGAGATCGACGGAGTGATCAGCCCCAGCATTTT.

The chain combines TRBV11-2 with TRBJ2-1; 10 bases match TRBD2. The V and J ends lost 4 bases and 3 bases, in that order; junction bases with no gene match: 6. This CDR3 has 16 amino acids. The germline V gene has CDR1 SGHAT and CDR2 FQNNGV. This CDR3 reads CASSSQAGGFYNEQFF. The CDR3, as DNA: TGTGCCAGCAGCTCCCAAGCGGGGGGGTTCTACAATGAGCAGTTCTTC. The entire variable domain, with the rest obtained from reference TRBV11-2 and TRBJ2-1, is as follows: EAGVAQSPRYKIIEKRQSVAFWCNPISGHATLYWYQQILGQGPKLLIQFQNNGVVDDSQLPKDRFSAERLKGVDSTLKIQPAKLEDSAVYLCASSSQAGGFYNEQFFGPGTRLTVL.

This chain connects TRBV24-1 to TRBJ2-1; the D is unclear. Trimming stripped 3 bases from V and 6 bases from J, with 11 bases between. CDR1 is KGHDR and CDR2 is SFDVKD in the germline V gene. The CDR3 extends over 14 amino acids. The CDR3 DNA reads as TGTGCCACCAGTGATCGGCGGTCGGGCAATGAGCAGTTCTTC. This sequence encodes CATSDRRSGNEQFF.

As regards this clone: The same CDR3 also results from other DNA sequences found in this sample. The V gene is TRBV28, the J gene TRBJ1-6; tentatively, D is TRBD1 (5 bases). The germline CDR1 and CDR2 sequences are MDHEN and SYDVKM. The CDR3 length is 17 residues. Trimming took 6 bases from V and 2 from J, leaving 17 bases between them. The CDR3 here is CASSPGGGEPYNSPLHF. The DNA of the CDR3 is TGTGCCAGCAGCCCCGGGGGAGGGGAGCCCTATAATTCACCCCTCCACTTT.

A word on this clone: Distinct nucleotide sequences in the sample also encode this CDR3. CDR3 bases: TGTGCCAGCAGCCCCAGAGGAAACACCATATATTTT. Translating it yields CASSPRGNTIYF. This chain links TRBV9 with TRBJ1-3; no reliable D call. CDR1 SGDLS and CDR2 YYNGEE come from the germline V gene. There are 12 residues in the CDR3. V shed 4 bases and J shed 4 bases, with 6 bases lying between them.

The CDR3 is CASSDSGGTDTQYF. CDR3 nucleotides: TGTGCCAGCAGTGATAGCGGGGGCACAGATACGCAGTATTTT. The chain carries TRBV6-4 and TRBJ2-3; 8 nucleotides line up with TRBD2. Per the germline V gene, CDR1 is MRHNA and CDR2 is SNTAGT. The J segment lost 1 base and the V segment lost 3 bases, leaving 0 bases of the junction unmatched. The CDR3 extends over 14 amino acids.

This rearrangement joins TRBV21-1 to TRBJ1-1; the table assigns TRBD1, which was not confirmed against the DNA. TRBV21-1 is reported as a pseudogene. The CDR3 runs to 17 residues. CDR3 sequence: CASSPHPDREVRTEAFF. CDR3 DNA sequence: TGTGCCAGCAGCCCCCATCCGGACAGGGAGGTTAGGACTGAAGCTTTCTTT.

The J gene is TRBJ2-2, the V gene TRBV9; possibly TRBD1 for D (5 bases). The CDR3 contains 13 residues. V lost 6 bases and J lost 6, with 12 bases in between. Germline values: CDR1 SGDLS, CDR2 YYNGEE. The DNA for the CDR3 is TGTGCCAGCAACTTCCAGGGTGCCGGGGAGCTGTTTTTT. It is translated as CASNFQGAGELFF.

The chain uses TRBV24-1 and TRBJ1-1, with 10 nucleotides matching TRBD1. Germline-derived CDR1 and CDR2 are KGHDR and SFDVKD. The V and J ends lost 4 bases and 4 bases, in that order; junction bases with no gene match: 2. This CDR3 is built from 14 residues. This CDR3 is CATSDRTGGTEAFF. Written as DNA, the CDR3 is TGTGCCACCAGTGACCGGACAGGGGGCACTGAAGCTTTCTTT.

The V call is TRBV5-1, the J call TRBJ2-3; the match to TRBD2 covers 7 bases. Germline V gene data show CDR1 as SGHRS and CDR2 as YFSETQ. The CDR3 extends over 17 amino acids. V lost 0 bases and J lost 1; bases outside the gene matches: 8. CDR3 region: CASSLAPLGGGTDTQYF. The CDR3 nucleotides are TGCGCCAGCAGCTTGGCCCCGCTTGGGGGGGGCACAGATACGCAGTATTTT.

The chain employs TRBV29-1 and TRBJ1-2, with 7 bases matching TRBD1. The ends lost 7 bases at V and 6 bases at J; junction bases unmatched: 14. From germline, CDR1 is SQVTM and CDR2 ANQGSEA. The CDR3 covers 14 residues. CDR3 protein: CSALRTGWGDGYTF. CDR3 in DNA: TGCAGCGCCCTTCGGACAGGCTGGGGGGATGGCTACACCTTC.

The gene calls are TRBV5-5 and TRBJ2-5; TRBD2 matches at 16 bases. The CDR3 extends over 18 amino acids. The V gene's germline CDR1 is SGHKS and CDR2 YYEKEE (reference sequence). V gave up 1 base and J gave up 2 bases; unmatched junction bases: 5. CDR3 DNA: TGTGCCAGCAGCTTGCGCGGGACTAGCGGGGGGGCTCAAGAGACCCAGTACTTC. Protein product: CASSLRGTSGGAQETQYF.

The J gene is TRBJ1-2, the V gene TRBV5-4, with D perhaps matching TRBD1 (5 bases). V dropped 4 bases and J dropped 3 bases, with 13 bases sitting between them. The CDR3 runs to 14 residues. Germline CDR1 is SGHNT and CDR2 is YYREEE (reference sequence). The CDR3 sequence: CASSPGGLDYGYTF. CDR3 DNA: TGTGCCAGCAGCCCCGGGGGGTTGGACTATGGCTACACCTTC.

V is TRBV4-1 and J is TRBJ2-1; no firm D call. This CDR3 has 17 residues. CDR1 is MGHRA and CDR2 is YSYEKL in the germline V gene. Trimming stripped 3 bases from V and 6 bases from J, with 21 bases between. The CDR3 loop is CASSQSTSVISVNEQFF. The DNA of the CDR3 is TGCGCCAGCAGCCAGTCAACCTCAGTTATTTCTGTCAATGAGCAGTTCTTC.

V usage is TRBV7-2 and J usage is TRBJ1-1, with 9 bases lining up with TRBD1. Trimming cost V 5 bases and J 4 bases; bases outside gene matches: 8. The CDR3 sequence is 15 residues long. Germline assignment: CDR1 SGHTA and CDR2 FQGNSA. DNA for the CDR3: TGTGCCAGCAGCCCGTGGACAGGGGCAGGCACTGAAGCTTTCTTT. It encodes CASSPWTGAGTEAFF.

This chain's CDR3 is CATRSDRANSPLHF. The CDR3 bases are TGCGCCACCAGGTCGGACAGGGCTAATTCACCCCTCCACTTT. This chain uses TRBV10-2 with TRBJ1-6, with TRBD1 matching 8 bases. Per germline, CDR1 WSHSY and CDR2 SAAADI. The CDR3 sequence is 14 residues long. Losses at the gene ends were 10 bases for V and 6 bases for J; bases not matched to a gene: 8.

CDR3 DNA: TGTGCCAGTAGTCCCGGGACAGGGAAAAGCGATAACTATGGCTACACCTTC. It specifies CASSPGTGKSDNYGYTF. The V gene is TRBV19, the J gene TRBJ1-2; 9 nucleotides match TRBD1. Germline V gene sequence: CDR1 LNHDA, CDR2 SQIVND (reference sequence). This CDR3 has 17 amino acids. The trim removed 5 bases at V and 1 base at J, leaving 11 bases unmatched.

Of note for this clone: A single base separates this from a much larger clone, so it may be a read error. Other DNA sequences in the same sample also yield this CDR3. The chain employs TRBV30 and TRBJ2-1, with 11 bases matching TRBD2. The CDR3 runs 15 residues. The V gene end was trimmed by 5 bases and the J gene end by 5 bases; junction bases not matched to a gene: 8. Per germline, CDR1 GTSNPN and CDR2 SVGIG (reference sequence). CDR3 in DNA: TGTGCCTGGGGAGGGATAGCGGGGGGGCACAATGAGCAGTTCTTC. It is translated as CAWGGIAGGHNEQFF. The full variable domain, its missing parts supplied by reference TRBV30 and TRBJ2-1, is SQTIHQWPATLVQPVGSPLSLECTVEGTSNPNLYWYRQAAGRGLQLLFYSVGIGQISSEVPQNLSASRPQDRQFILSSKKLLLSDSGFYLCAWGGIAGGHNEQFFGPGTRLTVL.

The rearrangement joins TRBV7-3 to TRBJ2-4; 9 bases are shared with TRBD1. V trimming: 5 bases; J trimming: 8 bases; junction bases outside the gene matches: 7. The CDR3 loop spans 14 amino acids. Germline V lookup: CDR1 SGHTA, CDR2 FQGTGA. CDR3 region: CASSSPGTGYIQYF. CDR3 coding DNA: TGTGCCAGCAGCAGTCCCGGGACAGGGTACATTCAGTACTTC.

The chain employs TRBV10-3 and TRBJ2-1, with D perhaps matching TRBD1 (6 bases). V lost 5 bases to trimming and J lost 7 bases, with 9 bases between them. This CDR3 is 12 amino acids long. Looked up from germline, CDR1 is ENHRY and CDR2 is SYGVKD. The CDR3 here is CAISFTGNEQFF. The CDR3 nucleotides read TGTGCCATCAGTTTTACAGGGAATGAGCAGTTCTTC.

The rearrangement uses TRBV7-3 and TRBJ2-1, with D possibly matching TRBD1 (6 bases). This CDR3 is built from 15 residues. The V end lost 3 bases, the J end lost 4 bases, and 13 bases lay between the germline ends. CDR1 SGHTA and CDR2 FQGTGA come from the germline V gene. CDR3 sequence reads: CASSLTGKNYNEQFF. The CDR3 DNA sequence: TGTGCCAGCAGCTTGACAGGAAAGAATTACAATGAGCAGTTCTTC.

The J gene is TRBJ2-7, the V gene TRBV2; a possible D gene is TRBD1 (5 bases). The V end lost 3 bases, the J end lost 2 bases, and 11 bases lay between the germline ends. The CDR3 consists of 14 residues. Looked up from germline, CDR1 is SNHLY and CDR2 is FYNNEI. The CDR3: CASSEMTVAYEQYF. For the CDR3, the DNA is TGTGCCAGCAGTGAGATGACAGTGGCCTACGAGCAGTACTTC. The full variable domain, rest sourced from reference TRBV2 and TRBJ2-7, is EPEVTQTPSHQVTQMGQEVILRCVPISNHLYFYWYRQILGQKVEFLVSFYNNEISEKSEIFDDQFSVERPDGSNFTLKIRSTKLEDSAMYFCASSEMTVAYEQYFGPGTRLTVT.

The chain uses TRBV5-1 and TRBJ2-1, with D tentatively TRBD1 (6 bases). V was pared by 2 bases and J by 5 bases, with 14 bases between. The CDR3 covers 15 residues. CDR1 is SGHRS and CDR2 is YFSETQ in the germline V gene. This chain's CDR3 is CASSLQGSQNNEQFF. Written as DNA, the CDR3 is TGCGCCAGCAGCTTACAGGGTAGCCAAAACAATGAGCAGTTCTTC. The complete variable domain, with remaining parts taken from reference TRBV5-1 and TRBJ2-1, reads KAGVTQTPRYLIKTRGQQVTLSCSPISGHRSVSWYQQTPGQGLQFLFEYFSETQRNKGNFPGRFSGRQFSNSRSEMNVSTLELGDSALYLCASSLQGSQNNEQFFGPGTRLTVL.

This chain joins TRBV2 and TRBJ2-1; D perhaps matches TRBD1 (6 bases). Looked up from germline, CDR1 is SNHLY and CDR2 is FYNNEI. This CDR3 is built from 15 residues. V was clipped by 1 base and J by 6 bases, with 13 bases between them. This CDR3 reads CASSEDRVEVNEQFF. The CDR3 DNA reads TGTGCCAGCAGTGAAGACAGGGTCGAGGTCAATGAGCAGTTCTTC.

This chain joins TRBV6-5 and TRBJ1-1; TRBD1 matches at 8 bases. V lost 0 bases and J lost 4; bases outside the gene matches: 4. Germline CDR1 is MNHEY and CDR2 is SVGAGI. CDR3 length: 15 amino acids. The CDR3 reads CASSYSQGARTEAFF. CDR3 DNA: TGTGCCAGCAGTTACTCGCAGGGGGCGCGCACTGAAGCTTTCTTT.

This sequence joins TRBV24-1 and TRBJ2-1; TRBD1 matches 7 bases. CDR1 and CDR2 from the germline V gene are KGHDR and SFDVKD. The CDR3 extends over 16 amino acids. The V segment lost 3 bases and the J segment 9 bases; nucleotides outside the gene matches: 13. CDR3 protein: CATSDAVGTVPLEQFF. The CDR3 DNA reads TGTGCCACCAGTGATGCGGTCGGGACAGTTCCTCTTGAGCAGTTCTTC.